The 32 T cell receptor beta chains below all came from one sample that was sequenced in a study of blood T cells in healthy people across ages. A second PCR, run for roughly 7 to 12 cycles, used a sample-barcoded 5' primer plus a J-beta primer mix. MiXCR, run by TCRdb on the 5' RACE reads, gives a single entry per CDR3 protein. The table lists fewer than 950,000 distinct CDR3 sequences, about 55% of them singletons. The sequenced sample consisted of blood. The receptors stem from a man older than 75 in good health.

This clonotype appeared a few times. The chain combines TRBV6-1 with TRBJ2-4; 8 bases agree with TRBD2. Germline V gene sequence: CDR1 MNHNS, CDR2 SASEGT. Trimming at V came to 0 bases and at J to 1 base, leaving 8 bases not matched to a gene. CDR3 length equals 18 residues. The CDR3 protein is CASSEASEREFAKNIQYF. In DNA, the CDR3 is TGTGCCAGCAGTGAAGCGTCCGAGCGGGAGTTTGCCAAAAACATTCAGTACTTC.

This clonotype was detected only a few times. The chain combines TRBV7-3 with TRBJ1-1; D uncertain. CDR1 is SGHTA and CDR2 is FQGTGA in the germline V gene. This CDR3 has 13 amino acids. Trimming took 4 bases from V and 8 from J, leaving 14 bases between them. CDR3 bases: TGTGCCAGCAGCTCCCACCCTGGTTTGGAAGCTTTCTTT. It codes for CASSSHPGLEAFF.

V usage is TRBV20-1 and J usage is TRBJ2-1; 14 bases align to TRBD2. This CDR3 spans 18 amino acids. V was clipped by 5 bases and J by 4 bases; unmatched bases: 13. The V gene's germline CDR1 is DFQATT and CDR2 SNEGSKA (reference sequence). DNA of the CDR3: TGCAGTGCTGCCCCGGGACTAGCGGGAGTGCCCGTTTACAATGAGCAGTTCTTC. Protein sequence: CSAAPGLAGVPVYNEQFF.

Regarding this clonotype: This may come from a read error, since a much larger clone is one base off. The V gene is TRBV4-1, the J gene TRBJ2-1; D is uncertain. The length of the CDR3 is 15 residues. Germline V gives CDR1 MGHRA, CDR2 YSYEKL. CDR3 nucleotides: TGCGCCAGCAGCCAAGATCGGCTCACCTACAATGAGCGGTTCTTC. Protein product: CASSQDRLTYNERFF.

The rearrangement uses TRBV15 and TRBJ1-5; unclear D gene. The V end was cut by 6 bases, the J end by 7 bases, with 16 bases between. Per germline, CDR1 LNHNV and CDR2 YYDKDF (reference sequence). The CDR3 is 14 residues long. The CDR3 here is CATRDPRTNQPQHF. The DNA for the CDR3 is TGTGCCACCAGGGACCCGCGCACCAACCAGCCCCAGCATTTT.

This clonotype was counted between two and nine times. The chain couples TRBV15 to TRBJ2-1; tentatively, D is TRBD2 (5 bases). The germline V gene encodes CDR1 LNHNV and CDR2 YYDKDF (reference sequence). There are 14 residues in the CDR3. V was pared by 5 bases and J by 3 bases, with 11 bases between. In DNA, the CDR3 is TGTGCCACCAGCCCCCCGGGGAACTACAATGAGCAGTTCTTC. Protein: CATSPPGNYNEQFF.

This rearrangement joins TRBV7-6 to TRBJ2-1; TRBD2 aligns across 7 bases. J gave up 7 bases and V 4 bases, and 7 bases lay outside the gene matches. This CDR3 has 14 amino acids. From germline, CDR1 is SGHVS and CDR2 FNYEAQ. This CDR3 reads CASSSRTSDNEQFF. CDR3 bases: TGTGCCAGCAGCTCGCGGACTAGTGATAATGAGCAGTTCTTC.

The chain recombines TRBV20-1 with TRBJ2-1, with a weak D call TRBD2 (6 bases). The CDR3 has 14 amino acids. The germline V and J ends were trimmed by 6 bases and 0 bases, with 12 bases remaining between them. Germline CDR1 reads DFQATT; CDR2 reads SNEGSKA (reference sequence). The CDR3 nucleotides read TGCAGTGCCGGTGTCGGGAGCTCCTACAATGAGCAGTTCTTC. Protein sequence: CSAGVGSSYNEQFF.

This clonotype was detected a few times. V usage is TRBV10-3 and J usage is TRBJ1-1, with 7 positions matching TRBD1. J was trimmed by 2 bases and V by 3 bases; bases with no gene match: 9. Germline values: CDR1 ENHRY, CDR2 SYGVKD. The CDR3 has 16 residues. CDR3: CAISETSGTVNTEAFF. CDR3 bases: TGTGCCATCAGTGAAACTTCCGGGACAGTTAACACTGAAGCTTTCTTT.

V usage is TRBV7-3 and J usage is TRBJ2-7; D uncertain. This CDR3 region has 13 residues. Trimming stripped 4 bases from V and 4 bases from J, with 11 bases between. Germline V gives CDR1 SGHTA, CDR2 FQGTGA. The CDR3 sequence is CASSWEVQYEQYF. CDR3 nucleotides: TGTGCCAGCAGCTGGGAAGTACAATACGAGCAGTACTTC. The full variable domain, completed using reference TRBV7-3 and TRBJ2-7, is GAGVSQTPSNKVTEKGKYVELRCDPISGHTALYWYRQSLGQGPEFLIYFQGTGAADDSGLPNDRFFAVRPEGSVSTLKIQRTERGDSAVYLCASSWEVQYEQYFGPGTRLTVT.

The chain uses TRBV24-1 and TRBJ2-3; 10 nucleotides align to TRBD2. The ends lost 4 bases at V and 6 bases at J; junction bases unmatched: 6. Germline loops: CDR1 KGHDR, CDR2 SFDVKD. The CDR3 is 15 amino acids. This CDR3 reads CATSEASGRPDTQYF. The CDR3, as DNA: TGTGCCACCAGTGAGGCTAGCGGGAGACCGGATACGCAGTATTTT.

This chain joins TRBV3-1 and TRBJ2-7; D might be TRBD2 (6 bases). Looked up from germline, CDR1 is LGHDT and CDR2 is YNNKEL (reference sequence). Trimming took off 7 bases at V and 3 bases at J, with 22 bases between the two ends. The CDR3 is made up of 16 amino acids. This chain's CDR3 is CASTSGTGAYYYEQYF. CDR3 bases: TGTGCCAGCACCTCCGGGACGGGAGCCTATTACTACGAGCAGTACTTC.

This clonotype was detected only a few times. The gene calls are TRBV29-1 and TRBJ1-2, with 7 nucleotides matching TRBD1. J was trimmed by 0 bases and V by 6 bases; bases with no gene match: 4. CDR3 length equals 13 residues. Germline V lookup: CDR1 SQVTM, CDR2 ANQGSEA. CDR3 in amino acids: CSVGDSTNYGYTF. For the CDR3, the DNA is TGCAGCGTAGGGGACAGTACTAACTATGGCTACACCTTC.

This clonotype has a single count. V gene TRBV20-1 combines with J gene TRBJ2-1; D possibly corresponds to TRBD2 (6 bases). V lost 0 bases and J 8 bases, leaving 20 bases between the germline ends. The CDR3 extends over 16 amino acids. Germline V CDR1 and CDR2: DFQATT, SNEGSKA (reference sequence). CDR3 DNA sequence: TGCAGTGCTAGAGATCCCGGAGGGCTAGTTGGGGATGAGCAGTTCTTC. This codes for CSARDPGGLVGDEQFF.

CDR3 in amino acids: CASSYRADSLNSYNEQFF. In DNA, the CDR3 is TGTGCCAGCAGTTACAGGGCCGACTCTCTCAACTCCTACAATGAGCAGTTCTTC. This chain connects TRBV6-5 to TRBJ2-1; D is uncertain. The germline V gene has CDR1 MNHEY and CDR2 SVGAGI. This CDR3 comprises 18 residues. V was clipped by 2 bases and J by 0 bases, with 17 bases between them.

The chain employs TRBV11-2 and TRBJ2-3, with 10 bases fitting TRBD2. The V gene's germline CDR1 is SGHAT and CDR2 FQNNGV. This CDR3 has 17 residues. The V segment lost 5 bases and the J segment 14 bases; nucleotides outside the gene matches: 22. CDR3 protein: CASSPTSGILLNRYAYF. In nucleotides, the CDR3 is TGTGCCAGCAGCCCCACTAGCGGGATCCTTTTGAACAGATACGCGTATTTT. Supplemented by reference TRBV11-2 and TRBJ2-3, the full variable domain reads EAGVAQSPRYKIIEKRQSVAFWCNPISGHATLYWYQQILGQGPKLLIQFQNNGVVDDSQLPKDRFSAERLKGVDSTLKIQPAKLEDSAVYLCASSPTSGILLNRYAYFGPGTRLTVL.

This chain links TRBV27 with TRBJ2-3, with 9 bases matching TRBD2. CDR3 size: 16 residues. With 3 bases clipped from V and 1 base from J, the junction kept 5 bases outside the gene matches. Looked up from germline, CDR1 is MNHEY and CDR2 is SMNVEV (reference sequence). Written as DNA, the CDR3 is TGTGCCAGCAGTTTCGGCGGGAGGGTCCGCACAGATACGCAGTATTTT. This encodes CASSFGGRVRTDTQYF.

This sequence joins TRBV5-1 and TRBJ2-1; TRBD2 matches 12 bases. The CDR3 runs 16 residues. V was pared by 4 bases and J by 10 bases, with 12 bases of the junction left unmatched. CDR1 and CDR2 (germline): SGHRS, YFSETQ. This chain's CDR3 is CASSLGLAGLLGEQFF. In nucleotides, the CDR3 is TGCGCCAGCAGCCTCGGACTAGCGGGACTCCTGGGGGAGCAGTTCTTC. Combining the CDR3 with reference TRBV5-1 and TRBJ2-1 gives the whole variable domain KAGVTQTPRYLIKTRGQQVTLSCSPISGHRSVSWYQQTPGQGLQFLFEYFSETQRNKGNFPGRFSGRQFSNSRSEMNVSTLELGDSALYLCASSLGLAGLLGEQFFGPGTRLTVL.

This sequence joins TRBV11-3 and TRBJ2-1; possibly TRBD1 for D (6 bases). Per germline, CDR1 SGHNT and CDR2 YENEEA. The CDR3 has 14 amino acids. Trimming shortened V by 1 base and J by 5 bases, and 9 bases separated the two germline ends. CDR3 nucleotide sequence: TGTGCCAGCAGCTTAGGCAGGGGCAACAATGAGCAGTTCTTC. It translates to CASSLGRGNNEQFF. The full variable domain, rest sourced from reference TRBV11-3 and TRBJ2-1, is EAGVVQSPRYKIIEKKQPVAFWCNPISGHNTLYWYLQNLGQGPELLIRYENEEAVDDSQLPKDRFSAERLKGVDSTLKIQPAELGDSAVYLCASSLGRGNNEQFFGPGTRLTVL.

This sequence joins TRBV7-9 and TRBJ2-4; 7 bases match TRBD1. The J call is doubtful: the DNA matches TRBJ2-7 better. Germline V lookup: CDR1 SEHNR, CDR2 FQNEAQ (reference sequence). The CDR3 is made up of 16 amino acids. In nucleotides, the CDR3 is TGTGCCAGCAGCTATCTACTTCAAACAGGGGTCTACGAGCAGTACTTC. Amino acid sequence: CASSYLLQTGVYEQYF.

The chain couples TRBV20-1 to TRBJ2-3; D possibly corresponds to TRBD2 (6 bases). Germline CDR1 and CDR2: DFQATT and SNEGSKA (reference sequence). The germline V and J ends were trimmed by 3 bases and 7 bases, with 11 bases remaining between them. The CDR3 runs to 12 residues. DNA for the CDR3: TGCAGTGCTAGCCGGGACTCATATACGCAGTATTTT. Its protein product is CSASRDSYTQYF.

The rearrangement uses TRBV6-5 and TRBJ2-2; no definite D call. This CDR3 comprises 13 residues. Germline V gene lookup returns CDR1 MNHEY and CDR2 SVGAGI. Trimming removed 11 bases at V and 4 bases at J, with 14 bases between. CDR3 DNA: TGTGCCGCCAGATTCGGGTCCACCGGGGAGCTGTTTTTT. This translates into CAARFGSTGELFF.

The chain carries TRBV6-5 and TRBJ1-1; perhaps TRBD1 as D (6 bases). The CDR3 has 14 amino acids. V lost 6 bases and J lost 4, with 15 bases in between. From germline, CDR1 is MNHEY and CDR2 SVGAGI. CDR3 nucleotide sequence: TGTGCCAGCAGACAGGGTAATGGAGGCACTGAAGCTTTCTTT. This encodes CASRQGNGGTEAFF.

V is TRBV28 and J is TRBJ1-5, with D possibly being TRBD1 (5 bases). This CDR3 comprises 14 residues. Germline CDR1 MDHEN, CDR2 SYDVKM. Between the trimmed V and J ends, which lost 6 bases and 4 bases, there was a span of 13 bases. DNA of the CDR3: TGTGCCAGCAGCCCAGACAGTCGTAATCAGCCCCAGCATTTT. Residues: CASSPDSRNQPQHF.

A few counts support this clonotype. The genes are TRBV29-1 and TRBJ2-7; D is possibly TRBD1 (5 bases). Germline V gene sequence: CDR1 SQVTM, CDR2 ANQGSEA. Trimming left V 4 bases short and J 1 base short, with 11 bases between. The CDR3 spans 13 residues. The CDR3 bases are TGCAGCGTTGTCCTGGCAGGGTCCTACGAGCAGTACTTC. Protein sequence: CSVVLAGSYEQYF.

This clonotype has only a few counts. This chain connects TRBV25-1 to TRBJ2-6, with D possibly matching TRBD2 (5 bases). Trimming cost V 2 bases and J 4 bases, with 15 bases left between them. The CDR3 runs 17 residues. Germline V gene sequence: CDR1 MGHDK, CDR2 SYGVNS. The DNA for the CDR3 is TGTGCCAGCAGTGAAACCCCGGGGAGAGGGGGGGCCAACGTCCTGACTTTC. Its translation is CASSETPGRGGANVLTF.

In this sample, this clonotype turned up a few times. The V and J genes are TRBV12-5 and TRBJ2-3; 8 bases map to TRBD2. Trimming took 5 bases from V and 14 from J; bases not matched to a gene: 15. Germline V gives CDR1 LGHNT, CDR2 FRNRAP. The CDR3 runs 14 residues. CDR3 sequence reads: CASGRAGVNRYAYF. CDR3 bases: TGTGCTAGTGGTAGAGCGGGAGTGAACAGATACGCGTATTTT.

The gene calls are TRBV5-1 and TRBJ1-4; TRBD1 matches at 7 bases. The CDR3 loop spans 15 amino acids. CDR1 and CDR2 (germline): SGHRS, YFSETQ. After removal of 3 bases from V and 7 bases from J, the junction contained 9 bases not matched to a gene. In DNA form, the CDR3 reads TGCGCCAGCAGCTCCTGGGACAGCCAGGGTGAAAAACTGTTTTTT. Its translation: CASSSWDSQGEKLFF.

The rearrangement links TRBV4-1 to TRBJ1-2; tentative D call: TRBD1 (6 bases). Trimming removed 1 base from V and 4 bases from J, with 13 bases in between. This CDR3 has 15 amino acids. Germline V gene lookup returns CDR1 MGHRA and CDR2 YSYEKL. The CDR3 DNA is TGCGCCAGCAGCCAAGTTAGGGGGACGGGCTATGGCTACACCTTC. Its translation is CASSQVRGTGYGYTF.

V is TRBV20-1 and J is TRBJ2-5; D is possibly TRBD2 (7 bases). With 3 bases removed from V and 5 bases from J, the gap between germline ends came to 13 bases. CDR3 size: 13 residues. CDR1 and CDR2 from the germline V gene are DFQATT and SNEGSKA (reference sequence). CDR3 sequence reads: CSARRGGGETQYF. CDR3 in DNA: TGCAGTGCTAGGAGGGGGGGCGGGGAGACCCAGTACTTC.

This clonotype was seen more than once but under ten times. The chain couples TRBV6-5 to TRBJ2-7; 9 bases are a match to TRBD1. CDR1 and CDR2 from the germline V gene are MNHEY and SVGAGI. The trim removed 2 bases at V and 0 bases at J, leaving 2 bases unmatched. CDR3 length equals 15 residues. CDR3 sequence (DNA): TGTGCCAGCAGTTACCGGGACAGGGACTCCTACGAGCAGTACTTC. Encoded protein: CASSYRDRDSYEQYF.

The V gene is TRBV12-3 or TRBV12-4, the J gene TRBJ2-3; 8 nucleotides match TRBD1. The junction had 2 bases not matched to a gene; V was cut back by 5 bases and J by 1 base. The CDR3 spans 14 residues. CDR3 coding DNA: TGTGCCAGCAGTATACAGGGGGGCACAGATACGCAGTATTTT. Translating gives CASSIQGGTDTQYF.